These 29 T cell receptor beta chains were all obtained from the same sample, sequenced in a study of blood T cell repertoires in COVID-19. Method: immunoSEQ multiplex PCR; TCRdb's copy keeps in-frame clones and lacks some. The sample shows roughly 140,000 clones, approximately 86% of them seen only once. Sequenced: PBMCs or T cells enriched from blood (not recorded which). The receptor set was obtained from a woman between 40 and 50 years old who had recovered from COVID-19.

This clone was counted only a few times. CDR3 sequence: CASSRDRTGELFF. CDR3 DNA: TGTGCCAGCTCCCGCGACAGAACCGGGGAGCTGTTTTTT. This chain links TRBV18 with TRBJ2-2; D possibly corresponds to TRBD1 (5 bases). Per germline, CDR1 KGHSH and CDR2 LQKENI. CDR3 size: 13 residues. Trimming left V 6 bases short and J 5 bases short, with 10 bases between.

This clone has more than one count but fewer than ten. DNA for the CDR3: TGTGCCATCACGGCGGGGGCCATAACATACAATGAGCAGTTCTTC. This sequence encodes CAITAGAITYNEQFF. The V call is TRBV10-3, the J call TRBJ2-1; TRBD2 is a possible D gene (7 bases). This CDR3 is 15 amino acids long. Germline CDR1 ENHRY, CDR2 SYGVKD. V was cut by 7 bases and J by 4 bases, with 17 bases left in between.

J is TRBJ2-3 and V is TRBV19; 12 nucleotides line up with TRBD1. The CDR3 runs to 17 residues. With 3 bases clipped from V and 4 bases from J, the junction kept 8 bases outside the gene matches. Germline values: CDR1 LNHDA, CDR2 SQIVND (reference sequence). CDR3 sequence reads: CASSIVGTGGASDTQYF. CDR3 coding DNA: TGTGCCAGTAGTATCGTGGGGACAGGGGGCGCGTCAGATACGCAGTATTTT.

Here the CDR3 reads CSVEPAFPGDTQYF. The CDR3 nucleotides read TGCAGCGTTGAACCAGCTTTCCCGGGGGATACGCAGTATTTT. V and J are TRBV29-1 and TRBJ2-3, with D possibly matching TRBD2 (5 bases). The CDR3 sequence is 14 residues long. Germline CDR1 is SQVTM and CDR2 is ANQGSEA. Trimming took 2 bases from V and 6 from J, leaving 15 bases between them.

The CDR3 bases are TGTGCCAGCAGCTTCGGAGGGCCGCCTGAGCAGTTCTTC. Translation gives CASSFGGPPEQFF. The rearrangement links TRBV5-6 to TRBJ2-1, with a weak D call TRBD2 (6 bases). The CDR3 totals 13 residues. Trimming stripped 2 bases from V and 9 bases from J, with 12 bases between. CDR1 SGHDT and CDR2 YYEEEE come from the germline V gene. Filled out from reference TRBV5-6 and TRBJ2-1, the complete variable domain reads DAGVTQSPTHLIKTRGQQVTLRCSPKSGHDTVSWYQQALGQGPQFIFQYYEEEERQRGNFPDRFSGHQFPNYSSELNVNALLLGDSALYLCASSFGGPPEQFFGPGTRLTVL.

This clone was detected once. The rearrangement links TRBV29-1 to TRBJ1-2; D is unresolved. Germline V CDR1 and CDR2: SQVTM, ANQGSEA. Deletions cut 0 bases from V and 7 bases from J, with 12 bases between. The CDR3 sequence is 13 residues long. The CDR3 DNA is TGCAGCGTTGAAGAATCCGGGTATAGTGGCTACACCTTC. Amino acid sequence: CSVEESGYSGYTF.

The V and J genes are TRBV2 and TRBJ1-5; no firm D call. V was shortened by 7 bases and J by 0 bases, with 10 bases between the two germline ends. The CDR3 sequence is 14 residues long. Germline V lookup: CDR1 SNHLY, CDR2 FYNNEI. The CDR3 reads CASTEGTSNQPQHF. DNA for the CDR3: TGTGCCAGCACCGAGGGTACTAGCAATCAGCCCCAGCATTTT.

The chain recombines TRBV5-1 with TRBJ2-7; D might be TRBD2 (5 bases). The V gene's germline CDR1 is SGHRS and CDR2 YFSETQ. V lost 0 bases, J lost 5 bases, and 12 bases lay in between. There are 14 residues in the CDR3. CDR3 coding DNA: TGCGCCAGCAGCTTGGGTTCGGGAAGGGACGAGCAGTACTTC. This sequence encodes CASSLGSGRDEQYF.

CDR3 in amino acids: CASTSRGQGLNEQFF. The CDR3 DNA is TGTGCCAGCACATCGAGGGGACAGGGTCTAAATGAGCAGTTCTTC. The chain combines TRBV6-5 with TRBJ2-1; TRBD1 agrees at 9 bases. CDR1 and CDR2 from the germline V gene are MNHEY and SVGAGI. V shed 7 bases and J 7 bases; nucleotides not matched to a gene: 11. The CDR3 length is 15 residues.

The chain joins TRBV19 to TRBJ2-5, with D perhaps matching TRBD2 (5 bases). The V end was cut by 2 bases, the J end by 5 bases, with 9 bases between. Germline V lookup: CDR1 LNHDA, CDR2 SQIVND (reference sequence). This CDR3 spans 13 amino acids. In nucleotides, the CDR3 is TGTGCCAGTAGTATATTCCCGGGGGAGACCCAGTACTTC. Its translation is CASSIFPGETQYF.

This chain connects TRBV28 to TRBJ1-1, with 7 bases identical to TRBD1. This CDR3 region has 14 residues. From germline, CDR1 is MDHEN and CDR2 SYDVKM. Trimming removed 6 bases from V and 5 bases from J; junction bases left unmatched: 9. The CDR3 sequence is CASRHPGGRTEAFF. The CDR3 DNA sequence: TGTGCCAGCAGACACCCAGGGGGTCGGACTGAAGCTTTCTTT.

This clone was observed once. The J gene is TRBJ1-1, the V gene TRBV5-5; 7 bases agree with TRBD1. This CDR3 contains 17 residues. V lost 0 bases and J lost 0; bases outside the gene matches: 8. The V gene's germline CDR1 is SGHKS and CDR2 YYEKEE (reference sequence). In DNA form, the CDR3 reads TGTGCCAGCAGCTTGGAAGGGACAGTTCTATTGAACACTGAAGCTTTCTTT. Residues: CASSLEGTVLLNTEAFF.

The chain employs TRBV4-2 and TRBJ2-7, with 8 bases aligning to TRBD2. V was clipped by 4 bases and J by 3 bases; unmatched bases: 8. CDR1 LGHNA and CDR2 YNFKEQ come from the germline V gene. The CDR3 is 15 amino acids. The CDR3 protein is CASSLGVAGFYEQYF. The CDR3 nucleotides read TGTGCCAGCAGCCTCGGGGTAGCGGGGTTCTACGAGCAGTACTTC.

The rearrangement links TRBV27 to TRBJ2-5; TRBD2 matches 8 bases. Germline CDR1 MNHEY, CDR2 SMNVEV (reference sequence). This CDR3 is 13 amino acids long. The junction had 1 base not matched to a gene; V was cut back by 3 bases and J by 4 bases. CDR3 loop: CASSFGGGETQYF. CDR3 DNA: TGTGCCAGCAGTTTCGGGGGGGGAGAGACCCAGTACTTC.

A note on this clone: Other DNA sequences in this specimen translate into the identical CDR3. The chain joins TRBV6-5 to TRBJ1-5; 7 nucleotides line up with TRBD1. Per germline, CDR1 MNHEY and CDR2 SVGAGI. The CDR3 is 14 residues long. The ends lost 5 bases at V and 4 bases at J; junction bases unmatched: 5. This CDR3 reads CASSRDRNNQPQHF. CDR3 DNA sequence: TGTGCCAGCAGTCGGGACAGAAATAATCAGCCCCAGCATTTT.

The chain joins TRBV7-9 to TRBJ2-5, with D perhaps matching TRBD2 (6 bases). The CDR3 runs 13 residues. CDR1 SEHNR and CDR2 FQNEAQ come from the germline V gene (reference sequence). Trimming took 10 bases from V and 2 from J, leaving 14 bases between them. In DNA form, the CDR3 reads TGTGCCACCGGGGACGGACTACAAGAGACCCAGTACTTC. This sequence encodes CATGDGLQETQYF.

This clone was seen a few times. This sequence joins TRBV19 and TRBJ1-2; a possible D gene is TRBD1 (5 bases). V was shortened by 0 bases and J by 2 bases, with 10 bases between the two germline ends. The CDR3 is 15 residues long. Germline CDR1 and CDR2: LNHDA and SQIVND (reference sequence). The CDR3 sequence is CASSIDLQGNYGYTF. The CDR3 coding sequence is TGTGCCAGTAGTATAGATCTGCAGGGCAACTATGGCTACACCTTC.

CDR3 sequence reads: CASSTSGIQETQYF. As DNA, the CDR3 is TGCGCCAGCAGCACGAGCGGGATCCAAGAGACCCAGTACTTC. The chain uses TRBV10-2 and TRBJ2-5, with 7 positions matching TRBD2. Germline CDR1 reads WSHSY; CDR2 reads SAAADI. The CDR3 contains 14 residues. The J segment lost 1 base and the V segment lost 6 bases, leaving 5 bases of the junction unmatched.

This chain links TRBV2 with TRBJ2-2, with 11 positions matching TRBD2. This CDR3 spans 16 amino acids. Germline CDR1 is SNHLY and CDR2 is FYNNEI. Trimming took 6 bases from V and 2 from J; bases not matched to a gene: 5. Here the CDR3 DNA reads TGTGCCAGCAGGGGGGGACTAGCGGCAAACACCGGGGAGCTGTTTTTT. Protein sequence: CASRGGLAANTGELFF.

The chain has TRBV13 and TRBJ2-7; 8 bases are a match to TRBD2. V lost 3 bases to trimming and J lost 2 bases; unmatched junction nucleotides: 6. Per the germline V gene, CDR1 is PRHDT and CDR2 is FYEKMQ (reference sequence). The CDR3 has 15 residues. In DNA form, the CDR3 reads TGTGCCAGCAGCTTGGGGACTAGGCCAACCTACGAGCAGTACTTC. Encoded protein: CASSLGTRPTYEQYF.

The V and J genes are TRBV2 and TRBJ1-5; TRBD1 is a possible D gene (5 bases). Germline CDR1 reads SNHLY; CDR2 reads FYNNEI. The length of the CDR3 is 16 residues. The germline V and J ends were trimmed by 8 bases and 5 bases, with 22 bases remaining between them. Written as DNA, the CDR3 is TGTGCCAGCCGACCTAAATCGGGCAGGGTCCATCAGCCCCAGCATTTT. Translated: CASRPKSGRVHQPQHF.

This clone was seen a single time. V and J are TRBV7-9 and TRBJ2-1, with TRBD2 matching 7 bases. Germline CDR1 reads SEHNR; CDR2 reads FQNEAQ (reference sequence). The CDR3 has 16 amino acids. V shed 1 base and J 9 bases; nucleotides not matched to a gene: 12. The CDR3 here is CASSLELGGGPLEQFF. As DNA, the CDR3 is TGTGCCAGCAGCTTAGAACTTGGCGGGGGACCCCTTGAGCAGTTCTTC.

This rearrangement joins TRBV7-9 to TRBJ2-5; D possibly corresponds to TRBD1 (7 bases). Germline-derived CDR1 and CDR2 are SEHNR and FQNEAQ (reference sequence). V lost 2 bases and J lost 5, with 21 bases in between. The CDR3 is 17 residues long. CDR3 loop: CASSLQGLKPGGETQYF. CDR3 DNA sequence: TGTGCCAGCAGCTTACAAGGACTCAAGCCAGGGGGGGAGACCCAGTACTTC.

V gene TRBV25-1 combines with J gene TRBJ2-1; D is possibly TRBD2 (6 bases). The CDR3 runs to 14 residues. The germline V gene has CDR1 MGHDK and CDR2 SYGVNS. Trimming removed 2 bases from V and 5 bases from J, with 10 bases in between. In nucleotides, the CDR3 is TGTGCCAGCAGTGAACTAGCGTTCCACAATGAGCAGTTCTTC. Amino acid sequence: CASSELAFHNEQFF.

The chain employs TRBV4-1 and TRBJ1-2; D not certain. The CDR3 has 15 amino acids. The germline V gene encodes CDR1 MGHRA and CDR2 YSYEKL. Between the trimmed V and J ends, which lost 6 bases and 2 bases, there was a span of 16 bases. CDR3 protein: CASRGYSGGNYGYTF. For the CDR3, the DNA is TGCGCCAGCAGAGGATACTCTGGCGGCAACTATGGCTACACCTTC.

The rearrangement links TRBV19 to TRBJ2-7; 15 bases line up with TRBD2. The CDR3 loop spans 18 amino acids. Germline CDR1 is LNHDA and CDR2 is SQIVND (reference sequence). V gave up 6 bases and J gave up 0 bases; unmatched junction bases: 9. CDR3: CASSVGLAGGLSSYEQYF. In DNA form, the CDR3 reads TGTGCCAGTAGCGTGGGACTAGCGGGGGGTCTTAGCTCCTACGAGCAGTACTTC.

The V call is TRBV27, the J call TRBJ2-3; 12 bases line up with TRBD2. The germline gives CDR1 MNHEY, CDR2 SMNVEV (reference sequence). Losses at the gene ends were 8 bases for V and 6 bases for J; bases not matched to a gene: 9. The CDR3 has 15 amino acids. Here the CDR3 reads CASGGPSGGADTQYF. The CDR3 DNA follows: TGTGCCAGCGGGGGCCCTAGCGGGGGGGCGGATACGCAGTATTTT.

The CDR3 is CASHGGGSSTGELFF. For the CDR3, the DNA is TGTGCCAGCCACGGAGGGGGCAGCTCGACCGGGGAGCTGTTTTTT. This rearrangement joins TRBV9 to TRBJ2-2; TRBD1 might be the D (7 bases). The CDR3 runs 15 residues. Deletions cut 7 bases from V and 5 bases from J, with 18 bases between. The V gene's germline CDR1 is SGDLS and CDR2 YYNGEE.

The V gene is TRBV7-8, the J gene TRBJ1-5; D is possibly TRBD1 (6 bases). Trimming cost V 5 bases and J 4 bases, with 9 bases left between them. Germline CDR1 is SGHVS and CDR2 is FQNEAQ. This CDR3 contains 13 residues. CDR3 region: CASSKDRNQPQHF. DNA of the CDR3: TGTGCCAGCAGCAAAGACAGGAATCAGCCCCAGCATTTT.